Each of the 6 T cell receptor beta chains below was sequenced from the same sample in a study of cytomegalovirus exposure and HLA in healthy donors. The PCR contained 60 Vbeta and 13 Jbeta primers. Sequencing used immunoSEQ multiplex PCR; TCRdb keeps in-frame clones, though not all of them. The repertoire holds about 140,000 clones, with more than 75% as singletons. The sample was PBMCs. The receptors shown here come from a female donor in good health and CMV-seronegative.

CDR3 residues: CASSISGGTTRDIQYF. The CDR3 DNA is TGTGCCAGCAGCATCTCCGGGGGGACCACACGGGACATTCAGTACTTC. The rearrangement uses TRBV7-9 and TRBJ2-4, with 7 nucleotides matching TRBD2. V gave up 5 bases and J gave up 8 bases; unmatched junction bases: 15. The CDR3 runs 16 residues. Germline assignment: CDR1 SEHNR and CDR2 FQNEAQ (reference sequence).

The V and J genes are TRBV9 and TRBJ2-3; the D gene is possibly TRBD2 (5 bases). Trimming took 0 bases from V and 1 from J, leaving 9 bases between them. Germline assignment: CDR1 SGDLS and CDR2 YYNGEE. CDR3 length equals 15 residues. This chain's CDR3 is CASSVAVGGTDTQYF. The CDR3 DNA is TGTGCCAGCAGCGTAGCCGTCGGGGGCACAGATACGCAGTATTTT.

This chain joins TRBV6-5 and TRBJ1-1; no definite D call. V dropped 5 bases and J dropped 2 bases, with 9 bases sitting between them. Per germline, CDR1 MNHEY and CDR2 SVGAGI. The CDR3 runs 13 residues. The CDR3 here is CASSKTGNTEAFF. CDR3 in DNA: TGTGCCAGCAGTAAAACGGGAAACACTGAAGCTTTCTTT.

The V call is TRBV7-9, the J call TRBJ2-1; D gene ambiguous. Germline V gene data show CDR1 as SEHNR and CDR2 as FQNEAQ (reference sequence). The V and J ends lost 5 bases and 1 base respectively, with 18 bases between them. The CDR3 runs 17 residues. The CDR3 spells CASSGVGDRKSYNEQFF. Written as DNA, the CDR3 is TGTGCCAGCAGCGGAGTCGGCGATAGGAAATCCTACAATGAGCAGTTCTTC.

The chain employs TRBV10-3 and TRBJ2-7, with a possible D match to TRBD2 (6 bases). Trimming cost V 0 bases and J 0 bases, with 21 bases left between them. The CDR3 is 19 residues long. Germline CDR1 is ENHRY and CDR2 is SYGVKD. The CDR3 here is CAISESDSTSSPSSYEQYF. The CDR3 DNA reads as TGTGCCATCAGTGAGTCGGACTCCACTAGCTCACCGAGCTCCTACGAGCAGTACTTC.

The rearrangement uses TRBV27 and TRBJ2-7, with a possible D match to TRBD2 (6 bases). V was clipped by 0 bases and J by 6 bases, with 21 bases between them. This CDR3 contains 17 residues. Germline CDR1 is MNHEY and CDR2 is SMNVEV (reference sequence). Here the CDR3 DNA reads TGTGCCAGCAGTTTATCATTGATAGCGGCCCCTTCGGGCGAGCAGTACTTC. Its protein product is CASSLSLIAAPSGEQYF.